The rows below give T cell receptor beta chains drawn from one sample of a study of T cells in Graves' hyperthyroidism and ophthalmopathy. TCRdb called the multiplex PCR reads again in MiXCR, with one record for every CDR3 protein. The sample has a few hundred thousand distinct CDR3 sequences; approximately 15% are singletons. Material for sequencing was blood. These receptors originate from a woman between 18 and 30 years old with Graves' hyperthyroidism. Both conserved end residues are part of each CDR3. D genes are given only for firm matches. Expanded clones are given a class, and other clones once, few, many or no size at all.

v_gene,j_gene,abundance,d_gene,CDR3nt,CDR3aa
TRBV12-3/TRBV12-4,TRBJ2-5,many,TRBD2,TGTGCCAGCAGTTTCGGGGTACTAGCGGGAGGGGAGACCCAGTACTTC,CASSFGVLAGGETQYF
TRBV18,TRBJ2-5,many,NA,TGTGCCAGCTCACCGCGCCAAGAGACCCAGTACTTC,CASSPRQETQYF
TRBV18,TRBJ2-7,NA,NA,TGTGCCAGCTCACCCCGAGAGGCGGAAGAGCAGTACTTC,CASSPREAEEQYF
TRBV18,TRBJ1-1,many,NA,TGTGCCAGCTCACGGGCCTGGGGAGGAACTGAAGCTTTCTTT,CASSRAWGGTEAFF
TRBV7-9,TRBJ2-7,NA,NA,TGTGCCAGCAGCTTACGTCGGGCAGGGGCCAACTACGAGCAGTACTTC,CASSLRRAGANYEQYF
TRBV2,TRBJ1-1,NA,NA,TGTGCCAGCAGTGAACGGCTAGGGGCTGAAGCTTTCTTT,CASSERLGAEAFF
TRBV20-1,TRBJ1-5,few,NA,TGCAGTGCTGGGGGGAATAGCAATCAGCCCCAGCATTTT,CSAGGNSNQPQHF
TRBV12-3/TRBV12-4,TRBJ2-5,many,NA,TGTGCCAGCAGTTCTAGCGATGGTGGGGAACGCGAGACCCAGTACTTC,CASSSSDGGERETQYF
TRBV20-1,TRBJ2-7,few,NA,TGCAGTGCTAGAATTATGGGGGTCACCTACGAGCAGTACTTC,CSARIMGVTYEQYF
TRBV27,TRBJ2-5,NA,TRBD2,TGTGCCAGCAGTTTACTCACAGCGGGAGAGTACCAAGAGACCCAGTACTTC,CASSLLTAGEYQETQYF
TRBV19,TRBJ2-2,few,NA,TGTGCCAGTAGTATCTCAGGGTTCGGGGAGCTGTTTTTT,CASSISGFGELFF
TRBV14,TRBJ1-2,few,TRBD1,TGTGCCAGCAGCCACCTCGTCTCAGGGGGCAGGGGTGGCTACACCTTC,CASSHLVSGGRGGYTF
TRBV12-3/TRBV12-4,TRBJ2-4,many,NA,TGTGCCAGCATGAGGACAGAAGCCAAAAACATTCAGTACTTC,CASMRTEAKNIQYF
TRBV19,TRBJ2-2,NA,TRBD1,TGTGCCAGTACCTCCTGGGGGACAGCGAACACCGGGGAGCTGTTTTTT,CASTSWGTANTGELFF
TRBV27,TRBJ2-5,many,NA,TGTGCCAGCAAGTTCAACGGGGAAGAGACCCAGTACTTC,CASKFNGEETQYF
TRBV6-1,TRBJ1-2,NA,TRBD1,TGTGCCAGCAGTAGGGGACAGGCTAGTCTTAATGGCTACACCTTC,CASSRGQASLNGYTF
TRBV10-2,TRBJ2-1,many,TRBD2,TGCGCCAGCAGTGAGCGGGAGGGCCCCACCAATGAGCAGTTCTTC,CASSEREGPTNEQFF
TRBV5-1,TRBJ2-5,many,NA,TGCGCCAGCAGCTTGGGAGTAGTCCAAGAGACCCAGTACTTC,CASSLGVVQETQYF
TRBV6-5,TRBJ1-1,many,NA,TGTGCCAGCAGTTACTCGTCTCTTAAGACAATCCGGGACACTCGAAACACTGAAGCTTTCTTT,CASSYSSLKTIRDTRNTEAFF
TRBV7-2,TRBJ2-5,many,TRBD1,TGTGCCAGCAGCGCATTGACAGGGGATGAGACCCAGTACTTC,CASSALTGDETQYF
TRBV29-1,TRBJ2-5,many,NA,TGCAGCGTCTGCGAGCTGGGAGAGACCCAGTACTTC,CSVCELGETQYF
TRBV2,TRBJ1-5,many,NA,TGTGCCAGCGATCCGGGACCGAACAATCAGCCCCAGCATTTT,CASDPGPNNQPQHF
TRBV4-2,TRBJ2-5,many,TRBD2,TGTGCCAGCAGTCCCTTAGGGACTAGCGGGGAAGAGACCCAGTACTTC,CASSPLGTSGEETQYF
TRBV29-1,TRBJ1-2,NA,NA,TGCAGCCTGGAGGACGAGAGGACTAACTATGGCTACACCTTC,CSLEDERTNYGYTF
TRBV2,TRBJ2-5,NA,TRBD1,TGTGCCAGCAGGCGGGACAGGGGAGGAGAGACCCAGTACTTC,CASRRDRGGETQYF
TRBV10-3,TRBJ2-7,NA,NA,TGTGCCATCAGTAAGGACAGTCCGACCATTATGGGGGAGCAGTACTTC,CAISKDSPTIMGEQYF
TRBV28,TRBJ2-2,many,NA,TGTGCCAGCAGTTTATGGGGCAGAAACACCGGGGAGCTGTTTTTT,CASSLWGRNTGELFF
TRBV10-3,TRBJ1-1,NA,NA,TGTGCCATCAGTGAGCCCGGGGCAGGAGCTGAAGCTTTCTTT,CAISEPGAGAEAFF
TRBV6-1,TRBJ1-1,many,TRBD1,TGTGCCAGCAGTGAAATCGGGACAGGCTGGAACACTGAAGCTTTCTTT,CASSEIGTGWNTEAFF
TRBV7-3,TRBJ2-5,many,NA,TGTGCCAGCAGCTTAAAGGGGGCGGGATTAGAGACCCAGTACTTC,CASSLKGAGLETQYF
TRBV27,TRBJ2-7,many,NA,TGTGCCAGCAGTTTGCAGGGAGCAATCACCGGTCTCTACGAGCAGTACTTC,CASSLQGAITGLYEQYF
TRBV5-4,TRBJ2-7,NA,NA,TGTGCCAGCAGCCTCGAGGGGAGGGGGCCCTACGAGCAGTACTTC,CASSLEGRGPYEQYF
TRBV20-1,TRBJ2-2,NA,TRBD2,TGCAGTGCCTTGGGGACTAGCGAGGTCGGGGAGCTGTTTTTT,CSALGTSEVGELFF
TRBV5-1,TRBJ1-1,few,NA,TGCGCCAGCAGCTCCCCCGGAGGCTGGGACACTGAAGCTTTCTTT,CASSSPGGWDTEAFF
TRBV20-1,TRBJ2-3,NA,TRBD2,TGCAGTGCCCAGGGGACGGGACTAGAAAATACGCAGTATTTT,CSAQGTGLENTQYF
TRBV27,TRBJ1-2,many,NA,TGTGCCAGCAGTTTACCCGGAGGGTATGGCTACACCTTC,CASSLPGGYGYTF
TRBV11-1,TRBJ1-3,NA,NA,TGTGCCAGCAGTCCCCGCTCCGCCACCATATATTTT,CASSPRSATIYF
TRBV7-9,TRBJ2-2,NA,NA,TGTGCCAGCAGCGTAATAGGACTGTGGCCCGGGGAGCTGTTTTTT,CASSVIGLWPGELFF
TRBV14,TRBJ2-7,few,TRBD2,TGTGCCAGCAGCCAAACCCAAAGCGGGAGGTGGTCCTACGAGCAGTACTTC,CASSQTQSGRWSYEQYF
TRBV7-8,TRBJ1-5,NA,NA,TGTGCCAGCAGCGCCCGACAGGACGATATTTATAGCGGCAATCAGCCCCAGCATTTT,CASSARQDDIYSGNQPQHF
TRBV7-8,TRBJ1-3,many,TRBD1,TGTGCCAGCAGCTTAGGGACAGGAGGAAACTCTGGAAACACCATATATTTT,CASSLGTGGNSGNTIYF
TRBV29-1,TRBJ2-7,many,NA,TGCAGCGTTGAATTGGCTACCTACGAGCAGTACTTC,CSVELATYEQYF
TRBV3-1,TRBJ1-1,few,TRBD1,TGTGCCAGCAGCCGGGGGACAGGGATCTACACTGAAGCTTTCTTT,CASSRGTGIYTEAFF
TRBV30,TRBJ1-1,NA,TRBD1,TGTGCCTGGAGCGGGACAGCGAACACTGAAGCTTTCTTT,CAWSGTANTEAFF
TRBV19,TRBJ1-1,many,NA,TGTGCCAGTAGTATAAGCAAGGACACTGAAGCTTTCTTT,CASSISKDTEAFF
TRBV3-1,TRBJ2-2,many,NA,TGTGCCAGCAGCCAAGATTTGGGGCGTGAGGGGGAGCTGTTTTTT,CASSQDLGREGELFF
TRBV12-5,TRBJ1-1,many,TRBD1,TGTGCTAGTGGCCCAGGACAGGGGAGGGACACTGAAGCTTTCTTT,CASGPGQGRDTEAFF
TRBV10-1,TRBJ2-1,few,NA,TGCGCCAGCGAGCCCTCTGCGGCGGGGCGGGATGAGCAGTTCTTC,CASEPSAAGRDEQFF
TRBV5-1,TRBJ1-2,NA,NA,TGCGCCAGCGGAACCCCTCTAACAGGGCCCAGGGGCTACACCTTC,CASGTPLTGPRGYTF
TRBV30,TRBJ1-2,many,NA,TGTGCCTGGAGTGAGACAACTAACTATGGCTACACCTTC,CAWSETTNYGYTF
TRBV30,TRBJ2-1,many,NA,TGTGCCGGAGCCTTGGCGGGCAATGAGCAGTTCTTC,CAGALAGNEQFF
TRBV12-3/TRBV12-4,TRBJ2-3,many,TRBD2,TGTGCCAGCAGCGGACTAGCGGGAGGGCCGGCAGATACGCAGTATTTT,CASSGLAGGPADTQYF